This TCR beta chain was retrieved from a study of T cell changes during pregnancy in multiple sclerosis. This table comes from immunoSEQ multiplex PCR, and its TCRdb copy is limited to in-frame clones, with some not included. Counted here are 70,000 to 100,000 clones, more than 90% occurring once; the ten biggest clones make up approximately 1.5%. Sequencing was performed on peripheral blood, taken in the first trimester of pregnancy. This sequence originates from a female donor with multiple sclerosis, enrolled in a pregnancy study.

This CDR3 is CASSRRGGTDTQYF. The CDR3 coding sequence is TGTGCCAGCAGCCGCAGGGGAGGGACAGATACGCAGTATTTT. The rearrangement links TRBV5-6 to TRBJ2-3, with D possibly matching TRBD2 (7 bases). The CDR3 is 14 residues long. V dropped 4 bases and J dropped 3 bases, with 12 bases sitting between them. Germline V gene sequence: CDR1 SGHDT, CDR2 YYEEEE.